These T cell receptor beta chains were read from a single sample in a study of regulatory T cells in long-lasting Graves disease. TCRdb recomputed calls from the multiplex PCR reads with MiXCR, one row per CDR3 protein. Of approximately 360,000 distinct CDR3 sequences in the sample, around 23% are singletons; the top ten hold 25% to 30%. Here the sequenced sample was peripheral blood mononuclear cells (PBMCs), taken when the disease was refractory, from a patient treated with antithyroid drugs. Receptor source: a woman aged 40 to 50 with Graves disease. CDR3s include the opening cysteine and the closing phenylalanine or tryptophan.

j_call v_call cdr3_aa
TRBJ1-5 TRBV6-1 CASSSQDSINQPQHF
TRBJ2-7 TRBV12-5 CASGSAIPRESNEQYF
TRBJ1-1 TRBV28 CASRHKPRHDRRNTEAFF
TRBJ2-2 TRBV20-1 CSARDRGRAKGELFF
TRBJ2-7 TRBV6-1 CASIKTTGAYEQYF
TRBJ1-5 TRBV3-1 CASSQAIRNQPQHF
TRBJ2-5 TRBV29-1 CSVVSSWETQYF
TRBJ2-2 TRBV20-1 CSARAGNTGELFF
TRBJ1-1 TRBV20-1 CSARDRVGGRRNTEAFF
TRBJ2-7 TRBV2 CASSDSSGAYEQYF
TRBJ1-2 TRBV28 CASSLPDRVYGYTF
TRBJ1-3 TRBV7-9 CASSLAAETSGNTIYF
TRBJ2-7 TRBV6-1 CASRGLAGYYEQYF
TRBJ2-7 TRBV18 CASSPREGAEYEQYF
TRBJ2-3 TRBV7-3 CASSAVAGAVDTQYF
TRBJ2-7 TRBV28 CASRSRQGGISYEQYF
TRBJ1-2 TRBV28 CASSPPRDTLRGYTF
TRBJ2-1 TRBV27 CASSLWAEWGGEQFF
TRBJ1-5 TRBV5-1 CASSLAGTNNQPQHF
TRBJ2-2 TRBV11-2 CASSPRSGADTGELFF
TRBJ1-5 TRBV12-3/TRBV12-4 CASRPTGWPSNQPQHF
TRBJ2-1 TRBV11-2 CASTPYLGEQFF
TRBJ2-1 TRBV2 CASSAGTGGKNEQFF
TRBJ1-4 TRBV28 CASTRSFATNEKLFF
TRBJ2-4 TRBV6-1 CASSDDRGIAKNIQYF
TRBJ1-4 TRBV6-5 CASSYSVKVYGTGLATNEKLFF
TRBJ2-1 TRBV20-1 CSARNQGGTPQFF
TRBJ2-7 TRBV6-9 CASSSLFRDVSYEQYF
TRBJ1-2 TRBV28 CASSLLSPGLGYTF
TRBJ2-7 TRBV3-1 CASSQDLRLPYEQYF
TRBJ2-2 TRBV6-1 CASLELGRADTGELFF
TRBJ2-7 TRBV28 CASSLRRRMTGSSIPYEQYF
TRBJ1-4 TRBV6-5 CASSYSFSPSTNEKLFF
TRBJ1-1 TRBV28 CASSPMQGVMNTEAFF
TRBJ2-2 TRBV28 CASSNRALTGELFF
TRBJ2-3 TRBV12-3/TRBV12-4 CASSFTAGGPDTQYF
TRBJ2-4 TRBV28 CASRAGGLAKNIQYF
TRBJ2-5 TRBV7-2 CASSLVGGRVFRETQYF
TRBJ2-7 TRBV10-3 CATLQSYEQYF
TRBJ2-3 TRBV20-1 CSAYRTGGADTQYF
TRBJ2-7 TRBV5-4 CASSATGGSYEQYF
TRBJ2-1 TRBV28 CASSFLSKGTFGSTYNEQFF
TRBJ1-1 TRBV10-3 CATGGSDTEAFF
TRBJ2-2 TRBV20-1 CSARAGFRGELFF
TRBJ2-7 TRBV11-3 CASSPGTGDDEQYF
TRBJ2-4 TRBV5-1 CASTEGGAKNIQYF